The 11 T cell receptor beta chains below all came from one sample that was sequenced in a study of T cell changes during pregnancy in multiple sclerosis. Generated by immunoSEQ multiplex PCR, the TCRdb table keeps only in-frame clones and is missing some. The sample holds about 49,000 clones, 90% seen once. The starting material was peripheral blood, obtained after pregnancy. The receptors shown here come from a female donor in good health, enrolled as a control in a pregnancy study.

This chain joins TRBV9 and TRBJ1-3, with 7 bases identical to TRBD1. The CDR3 length is 14 residues. The ends lost 3 bases at V and 2 bases at J; junction bases unmatched: 2. Germline CDR1 and CDR2: SGDLS and YYNGEE. CDR3 loop: CASSAGTAGNTIYF. The CDR3 nucleotides are TGTGCCAGCAGCGCCGGGACAGCTGGAAACACCATATATTTT.

The gene calls are TRBV10-3 and TRBJ2-3; D might be TRBD1 (5 bases). Trimming cost V 2 bases and J 2 bases, with 8 bases left between them. Germline CDR1 is ENHRY and CDR2 is SYGVKD. This CDR3 has 14 residues. CDR3 in DNA: TGTGCCATCAGTGAGAGACAGTACACAGATACGCAGTATTTT. It specifies CAISERQYTDTQYF.

J is TRBJ2-5 and V is TRBV7-9, with a possible D match to TRBD1 (5 bases). This CDR3 spans 13 amino acids. Trimming stripped 5 bases from V and 3 bases from J, with 10 bases between. The V gene's germline CDR1 is SEHNR and CDR2 FQNEAQ (reference sequence). In DNA, the CDR3 is TGTGCCAGCAGCGCGACAGCCGAAGAGACCCAGTACTTC. Its translation: CASSATAEETQYF.

The rearrangement uses TRBV7-2 and TRBJ2-1; 13 bases align to TRBD2. The CDR3 totals 15 residues. CDR1 is SGHTA and CDR2 is FQGNSA in the germline V gene. J was trimmed by 3 bases and V by 6 bases; bases with no gene match: 2. In DNA form, the CDR3 reads TGTGCCAGCAGGAGGACTAGCGGGAGCTACAATGAGCAGTTCTTC. Encoded protein: CASRRTSGSYNEQFF.

The genes are TRBV6-5 and TRBJ2-7, with D possibly matching TRBD1 (6 bases). The germline V gene has CDR1 MNHEY and CDR2 SVGAGI. The CDR3 totals 16 residues. V was pared by 0 bases and J by 0 bases, with 12 bases between. CDR3 in amino acids: CASSYSTTRGSYEQYF. The DNA of the CDR3 is TGTGCCAGCAGTTACTCCACTACCAGGGGCTCCTACGAGCAGTACTTC.

The J gene is TRBJ2-7, the V gene TRBV28; 9 bases line up with TRBD2. The V segment lost 1 base and the J segment 3 bases; nucleotides outside the gene matches: 1. Per the germline V gene, CDR1 is MDHEN and CDR2 is SYDVKM. The CDR3 contains 14 residues. CDR3 nucleotides: TGTGCCAGCAGTTTATCAGCGGGGGGCTACGAGCAGTACTTC. Encoded protein: CASSLSAGGYEQYF.

The DNA for the CDR3 is TGTGCCAGCAGCCCCCCCGGGACTGAGAACACCGGGGAGCTGTTTTTT. Translated: CASSPPGTENTGELFF. This chain joins TRBV5-4 and TRBJ2-2, with TRBD2 as a possible D gene (6 bases). The length of the CDR3 is 16 residues. Germline values: CDR1 SGHNT, CDR2 YYREEE (reference sequence). V lost 4 bases and J 1 base, leaving 14 bases between the germline ends.

The CDR3 sequence: CASSLYAGADEQFF. The CDR3 coding sequence is TGTGCCAGCAGTTTATATGCAGGGGCCGATGAGCAGTTCTTC. The gene calls are TRBV27 and TRBJ2-1; TRBD1 is a possible D gene (6 bases). Between the trimmed V and J ends, which lost 1 base and 8 bases, there was a span of 12 bases. The CDR3 extends over 14 amino acids. Looked up from germline, CDR1 is MNHEY and CDR2 is SMNVEV (reference sequence).

The chain combines TRBV11-2 with TRBJ2-3; D is possibly TRBD2 (7 bases). The CDR3 runs to 16 residues. Germline CDR1 is SGHAT and CDR2 is FQNNGV. The V gene lost 5 bases and the J gene lost 2 bases, with 17 bases spanning the gap. CDR3 region: CASSLRGAGHTDTQYF. The CDR3 region has the DNA TGTGCCAGCAGCCTTCGGGGAGCGGGACACACAGATACGCAGTATTTT.

The J gene is TRBJ2-2, the V gene TRBV7-2, with 8 bases aligning to TRBD1. Trimming cost V 3 bases and J 6 bases; bases outside gene matches: 9. Per the germline V gene, CDR1 is SGHTA and CDR2 is FQGNSA. The CDR3 contains 16 residues. This CDR3 reads CASSLIRGPESGELFF. In DNA form, the CDR3 reads TGTGCCAGCAGCTTGATCAGGGGGCCTGAGTCCGGGGAGCTGTTTTTT.

The V and J genes are TRBV4-3 and TRBJ2-1, with TRBD2 as a possible D gene (6 bases). Germline V lookup: CDR1 LGHNA, CDR2 YSLEER. CDR3 size: 16 residues. Trimming removed 1 base from V and 2 bases from J, with 12 bases in between. CDR3 bases: TGCGCCAGCAGCCAAGGTCCGGGGGATACCTACAATGAGCAGTTCTTC. Translation gives CASSQGPGDTYNEQFF.